The clone carrying this TCR beta chain was seen a handful of times. V lost 5 bases, J lost 1 base, and 2 bases stayed unmatched. The CDR3 has 15 amino acids. From germline, CDR1 is DFQATT and CDR2 SNEGSKA (reference sequence). One entry per CDR3 protein results from TCRdb running MiXCR on the 5' RACE reads. This sample yields about 900,000 distinct CDR3 sequences, of which around an eighth are seen a single time; around 1.5% belongs to the top ten. The sample comes from a study of identical twins. This sample also appeared in a second study, on yellow fever vaccine responses in identical twins.

This sequence was found in a young woman in good health. V and J are TRBV20-1 and TRBJ2-3; 14 bases match TRBD2. The sequencing sample was made of PBMCs. The CDR3 reads CSAGTSGGRTDTQYF. In DNA, the CDR3 is TGCAGTGCTGGGACTAGCGGGGGACGCACAGATACGCAGTATTTT.